This T cell receptor beta chain was recovered during a study of cytomegalovirus exposure and HLA in healthy donors. Findings of the study overall: In an earlier analysis, productive rearrangement rates for most beta V segments clustered near 87% or 30%.

The V segment lost 5 bases and the J segment 5 bases; nucleotides outside the gene matches: 7. CDR3 size: 14 residues. In germline, CDR1 is SGHTA, CDR2 FQGNSA. Notes on this clone: Its antigen is not known.

A multiplex PCR was run with 60 Vbeta primers and 13 Jbeta primers. Sequencing used immunoSEQ multiplex PCR; TCRdb keeps in-frame clones, though not all of them. This table holds 110,000 to 150,000 clones, roughly 80% found once. The sequenced material came from PBMCs. This chain joins TRBV7-2 and TRBJ2-7, with 9 nucleotides matching TRBD1. This TCR derives from a man between 18 and 29 years old in good health and CMV-seronegative. CDR3 residues: CASSRETGGDEQYF. CDR3 in DNA: TGTGCCAGCAGCCGTGAAACAGGGGGCGACGAGCAGTACTTC.